The 27 T cell receptor beta chains listed next were all sequenced from one sample in a study of cytomegalovirus exposure and HLA in healthy donors. A multiplex PCR was run with 60 Vbeta primers and 13 Jbeta primers. Using immunoSEQ multiplex PCR, the repertoire was profiled, and TCRdb retains in-frame clones only, with some absent. The repertoire holds fewer than 85,000 clones, with about 70% as singletons. The sequenced material came from PBMCs. The receptors were sampled from a male donor in good health and CMV-seropositive.

This sequence joins TRBV27 and TRBJ2-2; 10 nucleotides align to TRBD2. V lost 3 bases to trimming and J lost 6 bases; unmatched junction nucleotides: 7. This CDR3 is built from 16 residues. Per germline, CDR1 MNHEY and CDR2 SMNVEV (reference sequence). CDR3 protein: CASSFGLAGAAGELFF. CDR3 nucleotide sequence: TGTGCCAGCAGTTTCGGGCTAGCGGGAGCGGCCGGGGAGCTGTTTTTT.

J is TRBJ1-4 and V is TRBV14; a possible D gene is TRBD1 (6 bases). There are 16 residues in the CDR3. Germline CDR1 and CDR2: SGHDN and FVKESK. Trimming took off 3 bases at V and 0 bases at J, with 11 bases between the two ends. CDR3 nucleotide sequence: TGTGCCAGCAGCCATTTGAGGGGGACAACTAATGAAAAACTGTTTTTT. The encoded protein is CASSHLRGTTNEKLFF.

This chain joins TRBV28 and TRBJ1-2, with no clear D. The CDR3 extends over 15 amino acids. V was clipped by 0 bases and J by 8 bases, with 16 bases between them. Germline loops: CDR1 MDHEN, CDR2 SYDVKM. CDR3 loop: CASSLWSLEAGGYTF. For the CDR3, the DNA is TGTGCCAGCAGTTTATGGTCTTTGGAGGCGGGGGGCTACACCTTC.

The V call is TRBV11-3, the J call TRBJ2-1, with a weak D call TRBD2 (6 bases). This CDR3 is 13 amino acids long. The V and J ends lost 4 bases and 5 bases respectively, with 9 bases between them. Germline V gene sequence: CDR1 SGHNT, CDR2 YENEEA. Written as DNA, the CDR3 is TGTGCCAGCAGCTGGGACTCTAACAATGAGCAGTTCTTC. It is translated as CASSWDSNNEQFF.

The genes are TRBV28 and TRBJ2-1; 9 bases match TRBD2. Germline CDR1 MDHEN, CDR2 SYDVKM. This CDR3 has 16 amino acids. V gave up 5 bases and J gave up 8 bases; unmatched junction bases: 13. The CDR3 nucleotides are TGTGCCAGCAGTCCAAGAGCGGGGGGCGGGCCACATGAGCAGTTCTTC. It encodes CASSPRAGGGPHEQFF.

The chain joins TRBV6-6 to TRBJ1-6; 8 bases are a match to TRBD1. The CDR3 runs to 15 residues. Germline V gene lookup returns CDR1 MNHNY and CDR2 SVGAGI (reference sequence). The V gene end was trimmed by 6 bases and the J gene end by 7 bases; junction bases not matched to a gene: 8. Here the CDR3 reads CASSVGNRGNSPLHF. CDR3 coding DNA: TGTGCCAGCAGCGTTGGGAACAGGGGGAATTCACCCCTCCACTTT.

The V call is TRBV18, the J call TRBJ2-3; D is perhaps TRBD1 (6 bases). Trimming took off 1 base at V and 3 bases at J, with 14 bases between the two ends. The CDR3 loop spans 16 amino acids. CDR1 is KGHSH, CDR2 LQKENI, per germline. The CDR3 sequence is CASSPQGEGGTDTQYF. The CDR3 DNA is TGTGCCAGCTCACCACAGGGGGAAGGGGGAACAGATACGCAGTATTTT.

The genes are TRBV19 and TRBJ2-5; 9 nucleotides line up with TRBD2. V lost 6 bases to trimming and J lost 4 bases; unmatched junction nucleotides: 6. The germline V gene encodes CDR1 LNHDA and CDR2 SQIVND (reference sequence). CDR3 length: 14 amino acids. The chain's CDR3 is CASRVAGGRETQYF. The CDR3 DNA follows: TGTGCCAGTAGAGTCGCGGGGGGGCGAGAGACCCAGTACTTC.

This clone was detected only once. The V and J genes are TRBV7-2 and TRBJ2-3, with 9 nucleotides matching TRBD1. Germline CDR1 is SGHTA and CDR2 is FQGNSA. The CDR3 spans 15 residues. V was pared by 5 bases and J by 4 bases, with 7 bases of the junction left unmatched. The CDR3 spells CASSLRGQGPDTQYF. The DNA of the CDR3 is TGTGCCAGCAGCCTTAGGGGACAGGGACCAGATACGCAGTATTTT.

This clone was counted between two and nine times. J is TRBJ2-5 and V is TRBV28; 9 bases are a match to TRBD1. V lost 6 bases and J lost 2; bases outside the gene matches: 1. The germline V gene has CDR1 MDHEN and CDR2 SYDVKM. The CDR3 runs 13 residues. DNA for the CDR3: TGTGCCAGCAGAGACAGGGGGCAAGAGACCCAGTACTTC. Protein sequence: CASRDRGQETQYF.

The rearrangement uses TRBV28 and TRBJ2-3, with 7 bases lining up with TRBD1. Germline assignment: CDR1 MDHEN and CDR2 SYDVKM. V lost 6 bases to trimming and J lost 2 bases; unmatched junction nucleotides: 11. This CDR3 is built from 16 residues. CDR3 DNA sequence: TGTGCCAGCAGCCCCGCAGGGGGACATCACACAGATACGCAGTATTTT. This gives the protein CASSPAGGHHTDTQYF.

The chain has TRBV7-9 and TRBJ1-1; tentative D call: TRBD1 (5 bases). The CDR3 spans 13 residues. CDR1 and CDR2 from the germline V gene are SEHNR and FQNEAQ (reference sequence). V was trimmed by 5 bases and J by 1 base, leaving 8 bases between them. The CDR3 DNA follows: TGTGCCAGCAGCGGTGGACAGAACACTGAAGCTTTCTTT. This codes for CASSGGQNTEAFF.

This clone was seen only a few times. The J gene is TRBJ2-1, the V gene TRBV9; 13 nucleotides agree with TRBD2. From germline, CDR1 is SGDLS and CDR2 YYNGEE. Trimming cost V 2 bases and J 8 bases; bases outside gene matches: 7. The CDR3 has 16 amino acids. The CDR3 region is CASSVGTSGISDEQFF. The CDR3 nucleotides read TGTGCCAGCAGCGTCGGGACTAGCGGGATTTCCGATGAGCAGTTCTTC.

V gene TRBV19 combines with J gene TRBJ1-6, with TRBD1 identical over 10 bases. The CDR3 has 14 amino acids. V trimming: 3 bases; J trimming: 9 bases; junction bases outside the gene matches: 2. Germline V gene lookup returns CDR1 LNHDA and CDR2 SQIVND (reference sequence). CDR3 protein: CASSMGQGTSPLHF. The CDR3 DNA follows: TGTGCCAGTAGTATGGGACAGGGGACTTCACCCCTCCACTTT.

This chain joins TRBV7-3 and TRBJ2-2; 8 bases fit TRBD1. Losses at the gene ends were 5 bases for V and 4 bases for J; bases not matched to a gene: 9. The germline V gene encodes CDR1 SGHTA and CDR2 FQGTGA. CDR3 size: 16 residues. CDR3 sequence: CASSTGQGTGTGELFF. CDR3 nucleotides: TGTGCCAGCAGCACCGGACAGGGTACAGGCACCGGGGAGCTGTTTTTT.

The rearrangement links TRBV19 to TRBJ2-2, with 12 bases matching TRBD1. This CDR3 is built from 18 residues. The V gene end was trimmed by 6 bases and the J gene end by 3 bases; junction bases not matched to a gene: 11. The germline gives CDR1 LNHDA, CDR2 SQIVND (reference sequence). The CDR3 DNA follows: TGTGCCAGTAGGGGACAGGGGGCAAAAACGTTCCACACCGGGGAGCTGTTTTTT. Amino acids: CASRGQGAKTFHTGELFF.

This chain links TRBV28 with TRBJ1-5; a possible D gene is TRBD1 (6 bases). The CDR3 runs 15 residues. The germline V and J ends were trimmed by 2 bases and 3 bases, with 11 bases remaining between them. Germline lookup yields CDR1 MDHEN and CDR2 SYDVKM. This CDR3 reads CASSLQGRPNQPQHF. The CDR3 nucleotides read TGTGCCAGCAGTTTACAGGGGAGACCCAATCAGCCCCAGCATTTT. Supplemented by reference TRBV28 and TRBJ1-5, the full variable domain reads DVKVTQSSRYLVKRTGEKVFLECVQDMDHENMFWYRQDPGLGLRLIYFSYDVKMKEKGDIPEGYSVSREKKERFSLILESASTNQTSMYLCASSLQGRPNQPQHFGDGTRLSIL.

This rearrangement joins TRBV19 to TRBJ1-5; the D gene is possibly TRBD1 (6 bases). The CDR3 is 13 amino acids. V lost 6 bases to trimming and J lost 4 bases, with 10 bases between them. Germline values: CDR1 LNHDA, CDR2 SQIVND (reference sequence). The CDR3 spells CASSRDINQPQHF. As DNA, the CDR3 is TGTGCCAGTAGCCGGGACATTAATCAGCCCCAGCATTTT. Filled out from reference TRBV19 and TRBJ1-5, the complete variable domain reads DGGITQSPKYLFRKEGQNVTLSCEQNLNHDAMYWYRQDPGQGLRLIYYSQIVNDFQKGDIAEGYSVSREKKESFPLTVTSAQKNPTAFYLCASSRDINQPQHFGDGTRLSIL.

This clone came up a few times. This chain uses TRBV27 with TRBJ2-3, with 8 bases fitting TRBD2. V trimming: 3 bases; J trimming: 7 bases; junction bases outside the gene matches: 6. The CDR3 length is 14 residues. The V gene's germline CDR1 is MNHEY and CDR2 SMNVEV (reference sequence). CDR3 in DNA: TGTGCCAGCAGTTTGTTCCGGGAGGGACATACGCAGTATTTT. Protein product: CASSLFREGHTQYF.

The V call is TRBV6-5, the J call TRBJ2-7; weak D call: TRBD1 (5 bases). Trimming shortened V by 0 bases and J by 2 bases, and 14 bases separated the two germline ends. The CDR3 extends over 16 amino acids. Germline CDR1 is MNHEY and CDR2 is SVGAGI. CDR3 loop: CASSYSGAAIAYEQYF. The CDR3 nucleotides read TGTGCCAGCAGTTACTCAGGGGCAGCAATTGCCTACGAGCAGTACTTC.

The CDR3 is CSVARGTGNTIYF. The CDR3 nucleotides are TGCAGCGTTGCGCGGGGGACTGGAAACACCATATATTTT. The V call is TRBV29-1, the J call TRBJ1-3, with D perhaps matching TRBD1 (5 bases). The CDR3 sequence is 13 residues long. Germline CDR1 and CDR2: SQVTM and ANQGSEA. The V end lost 4 bases, the J end lost 2 bases, and 9 bases lay between the germline ends.

The rearrangement joins TRBV6-5 to TRBJ1-4; TRBD1 aligns across 8 bases. Germline CDR1 reads MNHEY; CDR2 reads SVGAGI. The V and J ends lost 6 bases and 7 bases, in that order; junction bases with no gene match: 10. This CDR3 is 15 amino acids long. The CDR3 DNA follows: TGTGCCAGCAGGCCCTCAGGGGGCGCAGGTGAAAAACTGTTTTTT. As protein: CASRPSGGAGEKLFF.

V is TRBV12-5 and J is TRBJ2-1, with D maybe TRBD1 (7 bases). In germline, CDR1 is LGHNT, CDR2 FRNRAP. V gave up 7 bases and J gave up 7 bases, with 20 bases separating them. The CDR3 runs to 15 residues. The CDR3 sequence: CASAEGQSGRNEQFF. In nucleotides, the CDR3 is TGTGCTAGTGCCGAGGGACAGTCGGGGAGGAATGAGCAGTTCTTC.

The table lists this clone with a count of one. The CDR3 bases are TGTGCCAGCAGTGTTGGTAGCGGGGGGGCCACAAGGTATTTT. Translating it yields CASSVGSGGATRYF. The chain employs TRBV6-4 and TRBJ2-3, with 11 bases identical to TRBD2. Trimming took 4 bases from V and 14 from J; bases not matched to a gene: 11. CDR3 length: 14 residues. Germline V gene sequence: CDR1 MRHNA, CDR2 SNTAGT.

This chain connects TRBV18 to TRBJ2-6; 9 nucleotides agree with TRBD1. Germline V gives CDR1 KGHSH, CDR2 LQKENI. V lost 6 bases, J lost 2 bases, and 14 bases stayed unmatched. The CDR3 has 19 residues. CDR3 nucleotides: TGTGCCAGCTCGGGCTTTGGGGACAGGGTGGACGCTGGGGCCAACGTCCTGACTTTC. Amino acid sequence: CASSGFGDRVDAGANVLTF.

This clone showed up just a few times. CDR3 in amino acids: CASSTFRTQAYGYTF. The CDR3 DNA reads TGTGCCAGTAGTACCTTCCGCACGCAAGCCTATGGCTACACCTTC. The chain is built from TRBV19 and TRBJ1-2, with unresolved D. The germline gives CDR1 LNHDA, CDR2 SQIVND (reference sequence). The CDR3 has 15 amino acids. The V and J ends lost 4 bases and 4 bases respectively, with 16 bases between them. Full variable domain (missing parts from reference TRBV19 and TRBJ1-2): DGGITQSPKYLFRKEGQNVTLSCEQNLNHDAMYWYRQDPGQGLRLIYYSQIVNDFQKGDIAEGYSVSREKKESFPLTVTSAQKNPTAFYLCASSTFRTQAYGYTFGSGTRLTVV.

This chain uses TRBV19 with TRBJ1-5; D not certain. Germline V gene lookup returns CDR1 LNHDA and CDR2 SQIVND (reference sequence). The CDR3 has 16 amino acids. V shed 3 bases and J shed 0 bases, with 12 bases lying between them. CDR3: CASSMFGTNSNQPQHF. The CDR3 DNA is TGTGCCAGTAGTATGTTCGGAACTAATAGCAATCAGCCCCAGCATTTT.